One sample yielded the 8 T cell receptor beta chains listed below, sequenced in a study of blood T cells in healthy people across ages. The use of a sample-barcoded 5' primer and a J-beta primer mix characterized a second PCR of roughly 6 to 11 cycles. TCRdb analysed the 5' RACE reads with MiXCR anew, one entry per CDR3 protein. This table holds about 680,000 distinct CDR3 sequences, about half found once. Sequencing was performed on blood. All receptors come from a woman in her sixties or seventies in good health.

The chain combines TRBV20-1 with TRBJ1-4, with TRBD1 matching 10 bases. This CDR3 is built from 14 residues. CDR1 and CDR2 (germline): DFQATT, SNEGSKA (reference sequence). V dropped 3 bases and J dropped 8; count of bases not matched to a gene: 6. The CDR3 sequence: CSASEGQGDEKLFF. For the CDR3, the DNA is TGCAGTGCTAGCGAAGGACAGGGGGACGAAAAACTGTTTTTT.

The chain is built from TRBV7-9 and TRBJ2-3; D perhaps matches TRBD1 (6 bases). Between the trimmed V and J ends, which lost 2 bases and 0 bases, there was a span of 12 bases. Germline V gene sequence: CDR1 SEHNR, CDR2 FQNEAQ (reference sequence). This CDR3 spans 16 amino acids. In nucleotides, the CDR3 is TGTGCCAGCAGCTTATGGGACACCTCTAGCACAGATACGCAGTATTTT. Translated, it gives CASSLWDTSSTDTQYF. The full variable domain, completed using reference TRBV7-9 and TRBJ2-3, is DTGVSQNPRHKITKRGQNVTFRCDPISEHNRLYWYRQTLGQGPEFLTYFQNEAQLEKSRLLSDRFSAERPKGSFSTLEIQRTEQGDSAMYLCASSLWDTSSTDTQYFGPGTRLTVL.

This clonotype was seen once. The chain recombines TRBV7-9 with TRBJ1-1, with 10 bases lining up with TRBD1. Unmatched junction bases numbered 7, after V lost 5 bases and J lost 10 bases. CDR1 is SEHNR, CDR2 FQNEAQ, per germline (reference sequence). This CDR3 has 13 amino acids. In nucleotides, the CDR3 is TGTGCCAGCAGCGCGGGGACAGGGGTTGGAGCTTTCTTT. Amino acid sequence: CASSAGTGVGAFF.

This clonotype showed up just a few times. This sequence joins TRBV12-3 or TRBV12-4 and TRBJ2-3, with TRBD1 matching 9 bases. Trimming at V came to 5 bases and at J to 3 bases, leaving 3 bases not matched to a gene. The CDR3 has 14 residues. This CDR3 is CASSRQGETDTQYF. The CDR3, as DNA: TGTGCCAGCAGTCGACAGGGGGAAACAGATACGCAGTATTTT.

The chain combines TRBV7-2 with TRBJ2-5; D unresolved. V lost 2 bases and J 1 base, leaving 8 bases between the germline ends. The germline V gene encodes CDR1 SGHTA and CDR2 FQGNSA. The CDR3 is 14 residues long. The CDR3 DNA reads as TGTGCCAGCAGCTTACTCCGCTCCCAAGAGACCCAGTACTTC. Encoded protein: CASSLLRSQETQYF.

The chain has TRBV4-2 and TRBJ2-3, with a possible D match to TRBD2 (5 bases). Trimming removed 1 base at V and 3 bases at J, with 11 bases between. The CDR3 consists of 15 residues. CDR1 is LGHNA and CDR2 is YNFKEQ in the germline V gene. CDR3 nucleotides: TGTGCCAGCAGCCAAGGCAGCGGAGCTACAGATACGCAGTATTTT. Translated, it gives CASSQGSGATDTQYF.

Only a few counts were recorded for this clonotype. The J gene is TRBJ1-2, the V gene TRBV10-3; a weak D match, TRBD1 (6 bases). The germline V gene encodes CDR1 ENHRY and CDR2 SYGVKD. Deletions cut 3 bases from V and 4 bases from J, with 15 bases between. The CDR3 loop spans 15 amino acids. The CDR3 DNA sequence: TGTGCCATCAGTGATCGGAACAGGGCAGGCTATGGCTACACCTTC. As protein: CAISDRNRAGYGYTF.

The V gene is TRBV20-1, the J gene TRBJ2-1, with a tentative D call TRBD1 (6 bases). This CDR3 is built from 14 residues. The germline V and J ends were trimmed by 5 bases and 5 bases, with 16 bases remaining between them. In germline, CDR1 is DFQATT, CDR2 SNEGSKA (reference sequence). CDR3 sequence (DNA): TGCAGTGCTGTCAGGGGTGCTCTCGACAATGAGCAGTTCTTC. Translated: CSAVRGALDNEQFF.